This TCR beta chain was found in a study of cytomegalovirus exposure and HLA in healthy donors. CDR3 size: 14 residues. Looked up from germline, CDR1 is SGDLS and CDR2 is YYNGEE. The V end was cut by 4 bases, the J end by 1 base, with 12 bases between. The PCR employed 60 Vbeta primers together with 13 Jbeta primers. TCRdb's copy holds only in-frame clones and misses some; the assay was immunoSEQ multiplex PCR. The repertoire has about 140,000 clones, roughly 80% of them found once; the top ten carry roughly 4.7%. This clone was counted only a few times. V is TRBV9 and J is TRBJ2-7; weak D call: TRBD1 (6 bases). Sequenced material: PBMCs. This TCR was recovered from a middle-aged man in good health and CMV-seronegative. The CDR3: CASSPRQGSYEQYF. The CDR3 DNA is TGTGCCAGCAGCCCACGGCAGGGGTCCTACGAGCAGTACTTC. The full variable domain, its missing parts supplied by reference TRBV9 and TRBJ2-7, is DSGVTQTPKHLITATGQRVTLRCSPRSGDLSVYWYQQSLDQGLQFLIQYYNGEERAKGNILERFSAQQFPDLHSELNLSSLELGDSALYFCASSPRQGSYEQYFGPGTRLTVT.